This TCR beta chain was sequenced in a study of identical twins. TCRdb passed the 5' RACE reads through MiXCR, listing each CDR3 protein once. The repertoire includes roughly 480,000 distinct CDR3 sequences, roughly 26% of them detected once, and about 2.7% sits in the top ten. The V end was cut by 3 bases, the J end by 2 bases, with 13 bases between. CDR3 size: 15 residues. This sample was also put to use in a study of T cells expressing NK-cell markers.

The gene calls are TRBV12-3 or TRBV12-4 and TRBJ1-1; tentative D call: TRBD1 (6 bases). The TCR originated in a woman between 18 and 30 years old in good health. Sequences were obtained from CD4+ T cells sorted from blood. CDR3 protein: CASSFAVQGNTEAFF. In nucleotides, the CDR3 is TGTGCCAGCAGTTTTGCGGTACAGGGTAACACTGAAGCTTTCTTT.